The 32 T cell receptor beta chains presented below share a single source sample, sequenced in a study of blood T cell repertoires in COVID-19. The method was immunoSEQ multiplex PCR; TCRdb's version includes in-frame clones alone and lacks a portion of them. The table shows 200,000 to 250,000 clones, with 84% occurring only once. The material sequenced was peripheral blood. The receptors shown here come from a woman aged 60 to 75 who had recovered from COVID-19.

The chain employs TRBV6-6 and TRBJ2-7; maybe TRBD2 (5 bases). The V end lost 4 bases, the J end lost 3 bases, and 10 bases lay between the germline ends. Germline V gene lookup returns CDR1 MNHNY and CDR2 SVGAGI (reference sequence). This CDR3 contains 13 residues. CDR3 amino acids: CASSSGKHYEQYF. The DNA for the CDR3 is TGTGCCAGCAGTTCGGGGAAACACTACGAGCAGTACTTC.

The chain is built from TRBV10-2 and TRBJ1-2; the D gene is possibly TRBD1 (6 bases). Trimming took 0 bases from V and 3 from J, leaving 11 bases between them. The CDR3 runs 15 residues. Per the germline V gene, CDR1 is WSHSY and CDR2 is SAAADI. CDR3 in DNA: TGCGCCAGCAGTGAGTCGAAGGGGGTTCACTATGGCTACACCTTC. It encodes CASSESKGVHYGYTF.

The table lists this clone with a count of one. J is TRBJ1-1 and V is TRBV24-1, with TRBD1 matching 9 bases. CDR1 and CDR2 from the germline V gene are KGHDR and SFDVKD. Trimming took 4 bases from V and 2 from J; bases not matched to a gene: 13. The CDR3 sequence is 18 residues long. The CDR3 region is CATSENQTRDRENTEAFF. DNA for the CDR3: TGTGCCACCAGTGAGAACCAAACCCGGGACAGGGAAAACACTGAAGCTTTCTTT.

J is TRBJ2-5 and V is TRBV2, with a possible D match to TRBD2 (5 bases). This CDR3 contains 14 residues. V lost 3 bases, J lost 5 bases, and 13 bases lay in between. CDR1 and CDR2 (germline): SNHLY, FYNNEI. The CDR3 bases are TGTGCCAGCAGTGACACTAGGTCCGCCGAGACCCAGTACTTC. Encoded protein: CASSDTRSAETQYF.

The chain has TRBV9 and TRBJ2-2; 8 bases match TRBD1. Germline V gives CDR1 SGDLS, CDR2 YYNGEE. This CDR3 has 14 residues. V trimming: 6 bases; J trimming: 6 bases; junction bases outside the gene matches: 7. This CDR3 is CASTQGANPGELFF. The CDR3 nucleotides are TGTGCCAGCACGCAGGGGGCGAATCCCGGGGAGCTGTTTTTT.

The chain is built from TRBV20-1 and TRBJ2-7; D ambiguous. CDR1 DFQATT and CDR2 SNEGSKA come from the germline V gene (reference sequence). This CDR3 comprises 15 residues. V lost 3 bases, J lost 0 bases, and 15 bases lay in between. CDR3: CSASPGLRSSYEQYF. DNA for the CDR3: TGCAGTGCTAGTCCTGGCCTACGGAGCTCCTACGAGCAGTACTTC.

This clone has only one observation. The chain recombines TRBV5-1 with TRBJ2-3, with no clear D. The CDR3 contains 13 residues. Germline V lookup: CDR1 SGHRS, CDR2 YFSETQ. Trimming cost V 7 bases and J 5 bases, with 14 bases left between them. The DNA for the CDR3 is TGCGCCAGCTCCCTCGTCGCGGAAGATACGCAGTATTTT. Its protein is CASSLVAEDTQYF.

A single count supports this clone. The V and J genes are TRBV4-3 and TRBJ1-5; D remains ambiguous. The CDR3 has 15 amino acids. Trimming took off 0 bases at V and 5 bases at J, with 11 bases between the two ends. Per the germline V gene, CDR1 is LGHNA and CDR2 is YSLEER. The CDR3 DNA reads TGCGCCAGCAGCCAAGATCCGCAGGTAGATCAGCCCCAGCATTTT. Translated, it gives CASSQDPQVDQPQHF.

The rearrangement uses TRBV19 and TRBJ2-2, with D unresolved. V lost 7 bases to trimming and J lost 1 base, with 16 bases between them. The CDR3 is 16 amino acids. Germline V lookup: CDR1 LNHDA, CDR2 SQIVND (reference sequence). The CDR3 coding sequence is TGTGCCAGTACCCTTTCCAGACTGTGGAACACCGGGGAGCTGTTTTTT. Its protein is CASTLSRLWNTGELFF. Together with reference TRBV19 and TRBJ2-2, the CDR3 gives the full variable domain: DGGITQSPKYLFRKEGQNVTLSCEQNLNHDAMYWYRQDPGQGLRLIYYSQIVNDFQKGDIAEGYSVSREKKESFPLTVTSAQKNPTAFYLCASTLSRLWNTGELFFGEGSRLTVL.

This chain connects TRBV2 to TRBJ2-1; possibly TRBD2 for D (7 bases). CDR3 size: 16 residues. Trimming removed 3 bases from V and 3 bases from J, with 15 bases in between. Germline V CDR1 and CDR2: SNHLY, FYNNEI. The CDR3 bases are TGTGCCAGCAGTGATAGGGCGGGGGCCTTCTACAATGAGCAGTTCTTC. It encodes CASSDRAGAFYNEQFF.

The chain has TRBV5-1 and TRBJ2-3; perhaps TRBD2 as D (6 bases). This CDR3 has 14 amino acids. Trimming removed 3 bases at V and 3 bases at J, with 11 bases between. Germline V CDR1 and CDR2: SGHRS, YFSETQ. The DNA of the CDR3 is TGCGCCAGCAGCTCCTGGGGGGTGACAGATACGCAGTATTTT. Translating it yields CASSSWGVTDTQYF.

The chain couples TRBV4-3 to TRBJ2-3; 9 bases agree with TRBD2. Germline CDR1 reads LGHNA; CDR2 reads YSLEER. The CDR3 totals 16 residues. V was pared by 1 base and J by 2 bases, with 4 bases of the junction left unmatched. Here the CDR3 reads CASSQGLAGITDTQYF. The CDR3 bases are TGCGCCAGCAGCCAAGGGCTAGCGGGGATCACAGATACGCAGTATTTT.

V is TRBV13 and J is TRBJ2-7; D not certain. This CDR3 is 15 amino acids long. Trimming stripped 4 bases from V and 0 bases from J, with 13 bases between. Per germline, CDR1 PRHDT and CDR2 FYEKMQ (reference sequence). The CDR3 nucleotides read TGTGCCAGCAGCTCCCCCACTTATAACTCCTACGAGCAGTACTTC. Translation: CASSSPTYNSYEQYF.

This clone has a single count. At one boundary the junction diverges from the germline segment, which might be a read error. The chain joins TRBV5-1 to TRBJ1-2; 12 positions match TRBD1. From germline, CDR1 is SGHRS and CDR2 YFSETQ. The CDR3 has 16 residues. The CDR3 spells CASSLGQGASSYGYTF. DNA for the CDR3: TGCGCCAGCAGTTTGGGACAGGGGGCTTCTAGCTATGGCTACACCTTC.

The rearrangement links TRBV5-4 to TRBJ2-1; 9 nucleotides agree with TRBD2. Per the germline V gene, CDR1 is SGHNT and CDR2 is YYREEE (reference sequence). The CDR3 contains 16 residues. After removal of 4 bases from V and 3 bases from J, the junction contained 8 bases not matched to a gene. The CDR3 loop is CASSEKIAGDYNEQFF. Here the CDR3 DNA reads TGTGCCAGCAGCGAAAAGATAGCGGGGGACTACAATGAGCAGTTCTTC.

In its sample, this clone was seen a few times. The gene calls are TRBV2 and TRBJ1-6; 8 nucleotides agree with TRBD1. CDR3 length equals 13 residues. Germline CDR1 and CDR2: SNHLY and FYNNEI. Unmatched junction bases numbered 6, after V lost 6 bases and J lost 11 bases. The CDR3 spells CASRGQGGTPLHF. The DNA for the CDR3 is TGTGCCAGCAGAGGACAGGGTGGTACACCCCTCCACTTT.

The rearrangement uses TRBV7-9 and TRBJ2-1; TRBD2 agrees at 8 bases. V gave up 6 bases and J gave up 5 bases; unmatched junction bases: 12. CDR1 and CDR2 from the germline V gene are SEHNR and FQNEAQ (reference sequence). The CDR3 is made up of 16 amino acids. CDR3 protein: CASRHPSLRGDNEQFF. For the CDR3, the DNA is TGTGCCAGCAGACATCCATCTCTGCGGGGGGACAATGAGCAGTTCTTC.

The V and J genes are TRBV13 and TRBJ2-3; 16 nucleotides line up with TRBD2. From germline, CDR1 is PRHDT and CDR2 FYEKMQ (reference sequence). J was trimmed by 3 bases and V by 4 bases; bases with no gene match: 10. The CDR3 runs 19 residues. DNA of the CDR3: TGTGCCAGCAGCTCATCGGGACTAGCGGGGGGGTGGAGGACAGATACGCAGTATTTT. It is translated as CASSSSGLAGGWRTDTQYF. The variable domain in full, completed from reference TRBV13 and TRBJ2-3, reads AAGVIQSPRHLIKEKRETATLKCYPIPRHDTVYWYQQGPGQDPQFLISFYEKMQSDKGSIPDRFSAQQFSDYHSELNMSSLELGDSALYFCASSSSGLAGGWRTDTQYFGPGTRLTVL.

The chain employs TRBV27 and TRBJ1-2; the match to TRBD1 covers 8 bases. V shed 3 bases, J shed 8 bases, and the junction held 11 bases outside the gene matches. The CDR3 length is 15 residues. From germline, CDR1 is MNHEY and CDR2 SMNVEV (reference sequence). CDR3 protein: CASSFWTGPISGYTF. In nucleotides, the CDR3 is TGTGCCAGCAGTTTTTGGACAGGGCCCATCAGCGGCTACACCTTC.

The J gene is TRBJ2-7, the V gene TRBV12-3 or TRBV12-4; D unclear. V lost 6 bases to trimming and J lost 0 bases, with 9 bases between them. The CDR3 spans 13 residues. CDR3 bases: TGTGCCAGCAGCAGACTCTCCTCCTACGAGCAGTACTTC. It yields the protein CASSRLSSYEQYF.

This clone was recorded once. V is TRBV2 and J is TRBJ2-7; 13 bases match TRBD2. The J segment lost 4 bases and the V segment lost 6 bases, leaving 3 bases of the junction unmatched. The CDR3 extends over 14 amino acids. CDR1 is SNHLY and CDR2 is FYNNEI in the germline V gene. The DNA of the CDR3 is TGTGCCAGCAGGGGACTAGCGGGGCGATACGAGCAGTACTTC. It codes for CASRGLAGRYEQYF.

CDR3 region: CASSPRLAGGMETQYF. The CDR3 DNA follows: TGTGCCAGCAGCCCCAGACTAGCGGGGGGGATGGAGACCCAGTACTTC. The chain carries TRBV7-2 and TRBJ2-5, with TRBD2 matching over 14 bases. This CDR3 has 16 amino acids. J gave up 5 bases and V 5 bases, and 7 bases lay outside the gene matches. The V gene's germline CDR1 is SGHTA and CDR2 FQGNSA. Full variable domain (outside the CDR3, taken from reference TRBV7-2 and TRBJ2-5): GAGVSQSPSNKVTEKGKDVELRCDPISGHTALYWYRQSLGQGLEFLIYFQGNSAPDKSGLPSDRFSAERTGGSVSTLTIQRTQQEDSAVYLCASSPRLAGGMETQYFGPGTRLLVL.

The rearrangement joins TRBV11-1 to TRBJ2-5, with D perhaps matching TRBD2 (5 bases). Looked up from germline, CDR1 is SGHAT and CDR2 is FQDESV (reference sequence). Trimming left V 4 bases short and J 3 bases short, with 12 bases between. This CDR3 is built from 14 residues. CDR3 sequence: CASSSYGREETQYF. The CDR3 bases are TGTGCCAGCAGCTCGTACGGGCGGGAAGAGACCCAGTACTTC.

J is TRBJ2-7 and V is TRBV19, with TRBD2 matching over 13 bases. V lost 10 bases, J lost 5 bases, and 5 bases stayed unmatched. The CDR3 loop spans 13 amino acids. Germline lookup yields CDR1 LNHDA and CDR2 SQIVND (reference sequence). The CDR3: CATGLAGEDEQYF. The CDR3 region has the DNA TGTGCCACCGGACTAGCGGGGGAAGACGAGCAGTACTTC.

The chain is built from TRBV4-1 and TRBJ1-2; TRBD1 is a possible D gene (5 bases). V lost 5 bases and J lost 4, with 17 bases in between. Germline V gene data show CDR1 as MGHRA and CDR2 as YSYEKL. This CDR3 is 15 amino acids long. CDR3 sequence: CASSSNKATAYGYTF. The CDR3 region has the DNA TGCGCCAGCAGCTCTAATAAGGCGACAGCCTATGGCTACACCTTC.

The CDR3 DNA is TGTGCCACCAGCATCCGGACCACAGGGTATGGCTACACCTTC. This gives the protein CATSIRTTGYGYTF. V usage is TRBV15 and J usage is TRBJ1-2; D perhaps matches TRBD1 (6 bases). Deletions cut 4 bases from V and 5 bases from J, with 14 bases between. CDR3 length: 14 amino acids. The germline CDR1 and CDR2 sequences are LNHNV and YYDKDF (reference sequence).

The chain uses TRBV14 and TRBJ2-3; 9 nucleotides match TRBD1. The germline gives CDR1 SGHDN, CDR2 FVKESK. With V trimmed by 5 bases and J by 4 bases, 13 bases remained unmatched. The CDR3 sequence is 17 residues long. CDR3 protein: CASSYRTGTGRADTQYF. In nucleotides, the CDR3 is TGTGCCAGCAGCTACCGAACCGGGACAGGGAGAGCAGATACGCAGTATTTT. The full variable domain, in which reference TRBV14 and TRBJ2-3 provide the parts outside the CDR3, is EAGVTQFPSHSVIEKGQTVTLRCDPISGHDNLYWYRRVMGKEIKFLLHFVKESKQDESGMPNNRFLAERTGGTYSTLKVQPAELEDSGVYFCASSYRTGTGRADTQYFGPGTRLTVL.

The V and J genes are TRBV12-5 and TRBJ2-3, with TRBD2 matching over 13 bases. Germline-derived CDR1 and CDR2 are LGHNT and FRNRAP. The CDR3 is 16 residues long. Unmatched junction bases numbered 4, after V lost 2 bases and J lost 5 bases. CDR3 residues: CASGLTSGGVRDTQYF. Written as DNA, the CDR3 is TGTGCTAGTGGTTTGACTAGCGGGGGGGTGAGAGATACGCAGTATTTT. The complete variable domain, with remaining parts taken from reference TRBV12-5 and TRBJ2-3, reads DARVTQTPRHKVTEMGQEVTMRCQPILGHNTVFWYRQTMMQGLELLAYFRNRAPLDDSGMPKDRFSAEMPDATLATLKIQPSEPRDSAVYFCASGLTSGGVRDTQYFGPGTRLTVL.

The rearrangement links TRBV19 to TRBJ2-3; tentative D call: TRBD2 (5 bases). Germline V gene lookup returns CDR1 LNHDA and CDR2 SQIVND (reference sequence). With 4 bases removed from V and 2 bases from J, the gap between germline ends came to 13 bases. The CDR3 totals 15 residues. As DNA, the CDR3 is TGTGCCAGTAGTAAAGACTCGGGATACACAGATACGCAGTATTTT. Translated, it gives CASSKDSGYTDTQYF.

The rearrangement joins TRBV9 to TRBJ2-5, with TRBD2 matching over 12 bases. There are 16 residues in the CDR3. Germline values: CDR1 SGDLS, CDR2 YYNGEE. Germline trimming cut 3 bases from V and 2 bases from J; bases unmatched to any gene: 5. CDR3 sequence reads: CASSDRLAGAQETQYF. Written as DNA, the CDR3 is TGTGCCAGCAGCGACCGACTAGCGGGGGCACAAGAGACCCAGTACTTC.

This clone was observed a single time. The V call is TRBV10-3, the J call TRBJ2-7; D possibly corresponds to TRBD1 (6 bases). CDR1 and CDR2 (germline): ENHRY, SYGVKD. The V end lost 3 bases, the J end lost 3 bases, and 9 bases lay between the germline ends. The CDR3 is made up of 13 amino acids. As DNA, the CDR3 is TGTGCCATCAGTGAAGGACAGAACTACGAGCAGTACTTC. Amino acids: CAISEGQNYEQYF.

The rearrangement links TRBV4-2 to TRBJ1-1; D is possibly TRBD1 (6 bases). Trimming removed 1 base from V and 3 bases from J, with 12 bases in between. Per the germline V gene, CDR1 is LGHNA and CDR2 is YNFKEQ. This CDR3 comprises 15 residues. This CDR3 is CASSQGQGLDTEAFF. The CDR3 DNA sequence: TGTGCCAGCAGCCAAGGCCAGGGGTTGGACACTGAAGCTTTCTTT.